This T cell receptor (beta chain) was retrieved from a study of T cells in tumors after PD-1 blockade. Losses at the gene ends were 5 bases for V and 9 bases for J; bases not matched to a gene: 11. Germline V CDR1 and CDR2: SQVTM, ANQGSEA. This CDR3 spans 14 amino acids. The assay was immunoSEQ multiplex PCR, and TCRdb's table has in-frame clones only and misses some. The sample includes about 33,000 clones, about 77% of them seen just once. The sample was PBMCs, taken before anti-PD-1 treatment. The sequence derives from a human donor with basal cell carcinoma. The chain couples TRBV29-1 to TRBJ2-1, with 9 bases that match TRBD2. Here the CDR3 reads CSVSFASGEGEQFF. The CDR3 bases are TGCAGCGTTTCCTTTGCTAGCGGGGAGGGTGAGCAGTTCTTC.